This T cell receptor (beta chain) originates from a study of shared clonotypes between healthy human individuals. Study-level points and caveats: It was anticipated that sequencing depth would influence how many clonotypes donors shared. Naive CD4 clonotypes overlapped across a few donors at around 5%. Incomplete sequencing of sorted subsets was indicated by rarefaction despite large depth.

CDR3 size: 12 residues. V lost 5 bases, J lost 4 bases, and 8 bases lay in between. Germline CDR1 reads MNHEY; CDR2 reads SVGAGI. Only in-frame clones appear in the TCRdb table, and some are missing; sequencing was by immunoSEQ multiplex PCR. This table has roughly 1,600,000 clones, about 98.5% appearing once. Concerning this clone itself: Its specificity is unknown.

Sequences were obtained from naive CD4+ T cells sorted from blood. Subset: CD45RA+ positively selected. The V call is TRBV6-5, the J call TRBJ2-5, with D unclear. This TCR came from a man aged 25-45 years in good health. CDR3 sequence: CASSQSSETQYF. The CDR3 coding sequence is TGTGCCAGCAGTCAAAGTTCAGAGACCCAGTACTTC.